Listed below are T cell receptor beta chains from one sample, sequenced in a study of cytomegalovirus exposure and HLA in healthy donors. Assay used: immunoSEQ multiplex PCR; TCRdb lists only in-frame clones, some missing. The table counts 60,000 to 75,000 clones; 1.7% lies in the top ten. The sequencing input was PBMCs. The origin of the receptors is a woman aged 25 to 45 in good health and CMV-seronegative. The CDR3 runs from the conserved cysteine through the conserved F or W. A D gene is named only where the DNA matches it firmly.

CASSVEGAQPQHF | TGTGCCAGCAGTGTTGAGGGGGCTCAGCCCCAGCATTTT | TRBJ1-5 | TRBV5-4 | TRBD1
CASSLRQGGGGYTF | TGTGCCAGCAGTTTACGCCAGGGGGGCGGGGGCTACACCTTC | TRBJ1-2 | TRBV28 | TRBD1
CASSAGQGKAEAFF | TGTGCCAGCAGCGCGGGACAGGGGAAGGCTGAAGCTTTCTTT | TRBJ1-1 | TRBV9 | TRBD1
CASSGYRGLADTQYF | TGCGCCAGCAGCGGCTACAGGGGGCTGGCAGATACGCAGTATTTT | TRBJ2-3 | TRBV5-1 | TRBD1
CASKVSGLADEQFF | TGTGCCAGCAAGGTTAGCGGCTTAGCAGATGAGCAGTTCTTC | TRBJ2-1 | TRBV6-5 | -
CASSQDKGPGRELFF | TGCGCCAGCAGCCAAGATAAAGGCCCAGGGCGGGAGCTGTTTTTT | TRBJ2-2 | TRBV4-3 | -
CASSFLGTGEETQYF | TGTGCCAGCAGTTTCCTCGGGACAGGGGAAGAGACCCAGTACTTC | TRBJ2-5 | TRBV27 | TRBD1
CASSKAGVIKAGELFF | TGTGCCAGCAGCAAAGCGGGAGTAATAAAGGCCGGGGAGCTGTTTTTT | TRBJ2-2 | TRBV7-9 | TRBD2
CASSATQGWGGYTF | TGTGCCAGCTCCGCCACCCAGGGATGGGGTGGCTACACCTTC | TRBJ1-2 | TRBV6-5 | -
CASSGGQVPYEQYF | TGTGCCAGCAGCGGGGGACAGGTTCCCTACGAGCAGTACTTC | TRBJ2-7 | TRBV7-9 | TRBD1
CSARDKAASGF | TGCAGTGCTAGAGATAAGGCTGCTAGTGGATTT | TRBJ2-3 | TRBV20-1 | -
CASSSGATGGNGYTF | TGTGCCAGCAGTTCTGGGGCCACAGGGGGTAATGGCTACACCTTC | TRBJ1-2 | TRBV6-5 | TRBD1
CASLPTGAYEQYF | TGTGCCAGCCTACCGACAGGGGCTTACGAGCAGTACTTC | TRBJ2-7 | TRBV6-6 | TRBD1